Below are 6 T cell receptor beta chains sequenced from a single sample in a study of shared clonotypes between healthy human individuals. The data were produced by immunoSEQ multiplex PCR, yet TCRdb's version contains in-frame clones alone and is incomplete. The sample includes some 1,100,000 clones, approximately 80% of them seen just once. Input material: memory CD4+ T cells from PBMCs. Sample subset: CD45RA-negative fraction. All receptors derive from a man aged 18 to 29 in good health. Some clones in this sample may be carry-over from other donors' samples.

In this sample, this clone turned up a few times. The chain uses TRBV7-3 and TRBJ2-1, with D possibly matching TRBD2 (5 bases). The germline gives CDR1 SGHTA, CDR2 FQGTGA. V shed 5 bases and J shed 3 bases, with 17 bases lying between them. This CDR3 is built from 16 residues. The CDR3 DNA is TGTGCCAGCAGCCCTAGGGCTAGCAGACACTACAATGAGCAGTTCTTC. This translates into CASSPRASRHYNEQFF.

The chain recombines TRBV19 with TRBJ1-3, with 7 bases that match TRBD1. Germline loops: CDR1 LNHDA, CDR2 SQIVND (reference sequence). V shed 8 bases and J 2 bases; nucleotides not matched to a gene: 9. The CDR3 runs 15 residues. As DNA, the CDR3 is TGTGCCAGTCGTCGGGACAGAAACGCTGGAAACACCATATATTTT. Protein sequence: CASRRDRNAGNTIYF.

This clone was seen a single time. V gene TRBV4-1 combines with J gene TRBJ1-3; D is possibly TRBD1 (5 bases). CDR1 and CDR2 (germline): MGHRA, YSYEKL. CDR3 length: 16 residues. Trimming stripped 0 bases from V and 2 bases from J, with 11 bases between. The CDR3 reads CASSQDNGATGNTIYF. Written as DNA, the CDR3 is TGCGCCAGCAGCCAAGATAACGGGGCAACTGGAAACACCATATATTTT.

With regard to this clone: This may stem from a read error, because a much larger clone lies one nucleotide away. CDR3 loop: CASSFGTAQETQYF. The CDR3 DNA reads TGTGCCAGCAGCTTCGGGACAGCTCAAGAGACCCAGTACTTC. V usage is TRBV5-6 and J usage is TRBJ2-5; TRBD1 matches at 7 bases. The CDR3 runs 14 residues. Germline trimming cut 2 bases from V and 2 bases from J; bases unmatched to any gene: 3. Germline V lookup: CDR1 SGHDT, CDR2 YYEEEE.

This sequence joins TRBV7-2 and TRBJ1-3; D is possibly TRBD1 (6 bases). CDR1 is SGHTA, CDR2 FQGNSA, per germline. The ends were cut back, 2 bases at V and 4 bases at J, with 6 bases in the middle. The CDR3 has 13 amino acids. The CDR3 region has the DNA TGTGCCAGCAGCTTACAGGGGGGAAACACCATATATTTT. It yields the protein CASSLQGGNTIYF. Full variable domain (remainder filled in from reference TRBV7-2 and TRBJ1-3): GAGVSQSPSNKVTEKGKDVELRCDPISGHTALYWYRQSLGQGLEFLIYFQGNSAPDKSGLPSDRFSAERTGGSVSTLTIQRTQQEDSAVYLCASSLQGGNTIYFGEGSWLTVV.

The CDR3 sequence: CASRPGGSNYGYTF. The CDR3 nucleotides read TGTGCCAGCAGACCAGGGGGTTCTAACTATGGCTACACCTTC. The V and J genes are TRBV28 and TRBJ1-2; TRBD1 matches 7 bases. Trimming cost V 6 bases and J 0 bases; bases outside gene matches: 4. CDR3 length: 14 residues. Germline lookup yields CDR1 MDHEN and CDR2 SYDVKM.